These T cell receptor beta chains were read from a single sample in a study of neurological immune-mediated disorders. TCRdb re-derived calls from the 5' RACE reads in MiXCR, one entry per CDR3 protein. The sample holds 71,000 or so distinct CDR3 sequences, roughly 13% seen once. The sequenced sample consisted of PBMCs. The receptors originated from a female donor with HTLV-1-associated myelopathy (HAM/TSP). CDR3s include the opening cysteine and the closing phenylalanine or tryptophan. The D gene is left open where the match is weak. Only part of the rows carry a size: once, few, many, or a class if the clone is expanded.

clone_size	d_call	j_call	v_call	cdr3_nt	cdr3_aa
NA	TRBD2	TRBJ2-1	TRBV10-3	TGTCCCATCAGTGTCGGGACTAGTATATTCTTC	CPISVGTSIFF
many	TRBD2	TRBJ2-1	TRBV11-2	TGTGCCAGCAGCTTAGCAGCGGGGATCTACAATGAGCAGTTCTTC	CASSLAAGIYNEQFF
many	NA	TRBJ1-5	TRBV10-3	TGTGCCATCAGTAATCAGCCCCAGCATTTT	CAISNQPQHF
NA	NA	TRBJ2-1	TRBV7-2	TGTGCCAGCAGCTTAGTAAGGGGGAACGGCTACAATGAGCAGTTCTTC	CASSLVRGNGYNEQFF
many	TRBD1	TRBJ1-2	TRBV12-3/TRBV12-4	TGTGCCAGCAGTTTAGGGGGGACAGGTGGCTACACCTTC	CASSLGGTGGYTF
many	TRBD1	TRBJ2-1	TRBV7-9	TGTGCCAGCAGCCAGGACAGGGACTCGCGAAAGTTCTTC	CASSQDRDSRKFF
many	NA	TRBJ2-4	TRBV5-1	TGCGCCAGCAGCTTGGAAAACCCCGAAAACATTCAGTACTTC	CASSLENPENIQYF
NA	NA	TRBJ2-7	TRBV28	TGTGCCAGCAGTTTCACGGTTACTTACGAGCAGTACTTC	CASSFTVTYEQYF
many	TRBD1	TRBJ2-1	TRBV15	TGTGCTACCAGCAGAGATCAGGGGGCGCCTGGCAATGAGCAGTTCTTC	CATSRDQGAPGNEQFF
many	NA	TRBJ2-1	TRBV7-9	TGTGCCAGCAGCCCGGCGAGGTACAATGAGCAGTTCTTC	CASSPARYNEQFF
few	TRBD1	TRBJ2-5	TRBV11-2	TGTGCCAGCAGCTTAGATCGTGTGGACAGGGGTGTTCAAGAGACCCAGTACTTC	CASSLDRVDRGVQETQYF
many	NA	TRBJ2-7	TRBV28	TGTGCCAGCAGCACCTTATGGGGGCCCCACGTCTACGAGCAGTACTTC	CASSTLWGPHVYEQYF
many	NA	TRBJ2-2	TRBV7-2	TGTGCCAGCAGCTTTCAGGGGGGCGGCGGGGAGCTGTTTTTT	CASSFQGGGGELFF
many	TRBD1	TRBJ2-5	TRBV7-8	TGTGCCAGCAGCCGGGACAGGCGAGAGACCCAGTACTTC	CASSRDRRETQYF
many	NA	TRBJ1-6	TRBV6-5	TGTGCCAGCAGTCGGAGTAATGGGGCCCTCCACTTT	CASSRSNGALHF
many	NA	TRBJ1-5	TRBV20-1	TGCAGTGCTAGAGATGGGTCCAGGGCAATAAATCAGCCCCAGCATTTT	CSARDGSRAINQPQHF
many	TRBD1	TRBJ2-3	TRBV15	TGTGCCACCAGCAGAGGTTCGACAGGGGCTGATGGAGATACGCAGTATTTT	CATSRGSTGADGDTQYF
many	NA	TRBJ1-5	TRBV24-1	TGTGCCACCAGTGATTTGGGTACAGATAGCAATCAGCCCCAGCATTTT	CATSDLGTDSNQPQHF
many	NA	TRBJ2-1	TRBV15	TGTGCTACCAGCAGAGAGATAAGGGGAGGGTGGGGGGCGGCCAATGAGCAGTTCTTC	CATSREIRGGWGAANEQFF
many	TRBD2	TRBJ2-5	TRBV9	TGTGCCAGCAGCGTAGGGGTAGCGGGGGGGTCAGACGAGACCCAGTACTTC	CASSVGVAGGSDETQYF
many	TRBD1	TRBJ2-2	TRBV6-6	TGTGCCAGCAGGCCCGGGACAGGGAGGACCGGGGAGCTGTTTTTT	CASRPGTGRTGELFF
few	NA	TRBJ2-2	TRBV7-2	TGTGCCAGCAGCTTAGCCGGGGGAAAACCCGGGGAGCTGTTTTTT	CASSLAGGKPGELFF
many	TRBD1	TRBJ2-7	TRBV5-1	TGCGCCAGCTCCCGGACAGGGGTCCGGGGTTACGAGCAGTACTTC	CASSRTGVRGYEQYF
many	NA	TRBJ2-5	TRBV5-1	TGCGCCAGCAGCTTAATGGGGTCGGAGACCCAGTACTTC	CASSLMGSETQYF
many	NA	TRBJ1-1	TRBV5-5	TGTGCCAGCAGCCCCCCAGGGATCACGGACAACACTGAAGCTTTCTTT	CASSPPGITDNTEAFF
many	TRBD1	TRBJ1-2	TRBV5-6	TGTGCCAGCAGCGCGGGGACAGGGACTTTCTATGGCTACACCTTC	CASSAGTGTFYGYTF
NA	TRBD2	TRBJ2-7	TRBV7-9	TGTGCCAGCAGCTTACGGGGGGCCTACGAGCAGTACTTC	CASSLRGAYEQYF
many	NA	TRBJ1-5	TRBV5-1	TGCGCCAGCAGCTTGTGGGGGCGCGGGAGCAATCAGCCCCAGCATTTT	CASSLWGRGSNQPQHF
many	NA	TRBJ2-3	TRBV7-8	TGTGCCAGCAGCCCCCGGAGAGATACGCAGTATTTT	CASSPRRDTQYF
few	NA	TRBJ2-2	TRBV7-9	TGTGCCAGCATTCCAGGCCCGGGGAACACCGGGGAGCTGTTTTTT	CASIPGPGNTGELFF
many	NA	TRBJ2-3	TRBV5-1	TGCGCCAGCAGCCCTCCCGACGGGTTCGCTAGCACAGATACGCAGTATTTT	CASSPPDGFASTDTQYF
NA	NA	TRBJ2-1	TRBV7-9	TGTGCCAGCAGCGCCTACACCGGGACGTACAATGAGCAGTTCTTC	CASSAYTGTYNEQFF
many	NA	TRBJ2-5	TRBV5-1	TGCGCCAGCAGCTATGTCGGGAGCCAAGAGACCCAGTACTTC	CASSYVGSQETQYF
many	TRBD1	TRBJ1-5	TRBV20-1	TGCAGTGTCCACGGGACAGCAAATCAGCCCCAGCATTTT	CSVHGTANQPQHF
many	TRBD1	TRBJ1-2	TRBV6-2/TRBV6-3	TGTGCCAGCAGAACTCCGGGACAGGGCTTTGGCTACACCTTC	CASRTPGQGFGYTF
NA	NA	TRBJ2-4	TRBV27	TGTGCCAGCAGTTTAGCGGCGGGCGAAAACATTCAGTACTTC	CASSLAAGENIQYF